This T cell receptor beta chain was observed in a study of cytomegalovirus exposure and HLA in healthy donors. CDR3 length: 13 amino acids. CDR1 MNHNS and CDR2 SASEGT come from the germline V gene. The ends lost 4 bases at V and 5 bases at J; junction bases unmatched: 2. Overall study findings and caveats: Researchers reported in a later analysis that common viral pathogens appeared linked to several top clusters. Confirmation was obtained in vitro that a few CMV-associated chains are specific for CMV antigens. The study designated about 180 TCR beta chains cytomegalovirus-associated.

Primers included in the PCR were 60 Vbeta and 13 Jbeta primers. Using immunoSEQ multiplex PCR, the repertoire was profiled, and TCRdb retains in-frame clones only, with some absent. The data show 75,000 to 100,000 clones, about 71% seen once. Concerning this clone: Its matching antigen is unknown.

Sequencing was performed on PBMCs. The V and J genes are TRBV6-1 and TRBJ2-1, with TRBD2 matching over 7 bases. The sequence was collected from a man between 60 and 75 years old in good health and CMV-seronegative. CDR3 nucleotides: TGTGCCAGCAGTGTGGGACTACACAATGAGCAGTTCTTC. Translation: CASSVGLHNEQFF.